These 6 T cell receptor beta chains originate from one sample sequenced in a study of T-cell reconstitution after alpha-beta-depleted transplantation in children. It was with unique molecular identifiers that the TCRbeta library was prepared. Via MiXCR, TCRdb re-called the PCR reads, giving one row per CDR3 protein. The repertoire holds about 170,000 distinct CDR3 sequences, with 8.5% to 14% as singletons. Sequencing used PBMCs, obtained before TCRalphabeta/CD19-depleted stem cell transplant. These receptors all stem from a boy aged 2 to 9 with acute myeloid leukemia, due to receive a stem cell transplant.

This clonotype occurred many times. The V gene is TRBV5-6, the J gene TRBJ2-1; 8 bases agree with TRBD2. This CDR3 is 15 amino acids long. The V segment lost 2 bases and the J segment 2 bases; nucleotides outside the gene matches: 3. Germline CDR1 SGHDT, CDR2 YYEEEE. CDR3 sequence reads: CASSFSGTPYNEQFF. CDR3 nucleotides: TGTGCCAGCAGCTTTAGCGGGACCCCCTACAATGAGCAGTTCTTC.

At least ten counts were recorded for this clonotype. This chain joins TRBV12-3 or TRBV12-4 and TRBJ2-4; a weak D match, TRBD2 (6 bases). The CDR3 is made up of 15 amino acids. V lost 3 bases and J lost 2, with 11 bases in between. The CDR3 DNA reads TGTGCCAGCAGTTTGGAGGGGCTGACCAAAAACATTCAGTACTTC. Residues: CASSLEGLTKNIQYF.

This clonotype appeared many times. V usage is TRBV20-1 and J usage is TRBJ2-5; perhaps TRBD1 as D (7 bases). V lost 6 bases, J lost 3 bases, and 14 bases lay in between. The CDR3 spans 13 residues. Germline assignment: CDR1 DFQATT and CDR2 SNEGSKA (reference sequence). In DNA form, the CDR3 reads TGCAGTGCCCGACAGGGAGGAGAAGAGACCCAGTACTTC. It specifies CSARQGGEETQYF.

This clonotype was detected ten times or more. V gene TRBV10-3 combines with J gene TRBJ1-1, with D possibly being TRBD1 (5 bases). This CDR3 is 13 amino acids long. Germline loops: CDR1 ENHRY, CDR2 SYGVKD. V lost 2 bases and J lost 6, with 10 bases in between. CDR3 sequence (DNA): TGTGCCATCAGTGAGACCCCGGGGCCTGAAGCTTTCTTT. This codes for CAISETPGPEAFF.

The sample holds many counts of this clonotype. The genes are TRBV11-2 and TRBJ2-1, with 7 nucleotides matching TRBD2. Trimming removed 5 bases from V and 6 bases from J; junction bases left unmatched: 10. This CDR3 has 15 amino acids. Germline assignment: CDR1 SGHAT and CDR2 FQNNGV. In DNA, the CDR3 is TGTGCCAGCAGCCCAGAGGCGACTAGCACCAATGAGCAGTTCTTC. Residues: CASSPEATSTNEQFF.

At least ten counts were recorded for this clonotype. The V and J genes are TRBV12-3 or TRBV12-4 and TRBJ1-3, with D hard to call. The CDR3 covers 14 residues. V was pared by 2 bases and J by 4 bases, with 9 bases between. DNA of the CDR3: TGTGCCAGCAGTTTATCTCGGTCCGGAAACACCATATATTTT. Protein sequence: CASSLSRSGNTIYF.